This T cell receptor (beta chain) was profiled in a study of cytomegalovirus exposure and HLA in healthy donors. Study overall: Unique TCRs numbering approximately 80 million, obtained from HLA-typed donors, made up an early data release. Study-level points and caveats: Most of the CMV-associated TCR beta chains (in a later analysis) appeared to be HLA-restricted.

The PCR made use of 60 Vbeta and 13 Jbeta primers. Generated by immunoSEQ multiplex PCR, the TCRdb table keeps only in-frame clones and is missing some. This sample yields around 180,000 clones, of which around 90% are seen a single time; approximately 1.7% belongs to the top ten. Trimming cost V 5 bases and J 1 base, with 15 bases left between them. CDR1 is SGHNT and CDR2 is YENEEA in the germline V gene. This CDR3 is 15 amino acids long. This clone appeared a few times. Its antigen is not known. This chain connects TRBV11-3 to TRBJ2-7, with a possible D match to TRBD2 (6 bases). This TCR was sampled from a young woman in good health and CMV-seronegative. The sample was PBMCs. CDR3 in DNA: TGTGCCAGCAGCCTTATTCCGGACTATTCCTACGAGCAGTACTTC. Translation: CASSLIPDYSYEQYF.